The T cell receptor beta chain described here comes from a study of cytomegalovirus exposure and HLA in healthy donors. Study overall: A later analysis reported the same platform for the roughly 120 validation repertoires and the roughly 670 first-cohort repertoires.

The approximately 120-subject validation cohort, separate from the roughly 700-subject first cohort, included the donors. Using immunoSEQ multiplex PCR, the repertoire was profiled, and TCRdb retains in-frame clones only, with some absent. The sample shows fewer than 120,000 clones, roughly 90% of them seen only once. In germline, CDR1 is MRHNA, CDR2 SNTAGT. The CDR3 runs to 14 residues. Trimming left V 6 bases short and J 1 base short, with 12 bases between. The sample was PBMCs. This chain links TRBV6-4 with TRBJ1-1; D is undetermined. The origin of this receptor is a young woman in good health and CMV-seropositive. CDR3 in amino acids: CASRVHGGNTEAFF. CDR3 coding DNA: TGTGCCAGCAGAGTTCACGGCGGGAACACTGAAGCTTTCTTT.